The 5 T cell receptor beta chains below come from one sample, sequenced in a study of control samples from healthy donors and cancer patients. TCRdb keeps only in-frame clones here, not all; method: immunoSEQ multiplex PCR. The table lists under 450,000 clones, over 75% of them singletons. The sample consisted of PBMCs. The receptors stem from a man in his forties with head and neck cancer.

The chain combines TRBV3-1 (or the pseudogene TRBV3-2) with TRBJ1-3; D possibly corresponds to TRBD1 (6 bases). V lost 0 bases to trimming and J lost 3 bases, with 9 bases between them. The CDR3 sequence is 15 residues long. Germline assignment: CDR1 LGHDT and CDR2 YNNKEL (reference sequence). The CDR3: CASSQDATGGNTIYF. The CDR3 nucleotides read TGTGCCAGCAGCCAAGACGCGACAGGTGGAAACACCATATATTTT.

V and J are TRBV18 and TRBJ1-5; D is undetermined. Looked up from germline, CDR1 is KGHSH and CDR2 is LQKENI. Trimming removed 1 base at V and 3 bases at J, with 10 bases between. The CDR3 sequence is 15 residues long. The CDR3 loop reads CASSPQAGNNQPQHF. In nucleotides, the CDR3 is TGTGCCAGCTCACCACAAGCGGGGAACAATCAGCCCCAGCATTTT.

The V and J genes are TRBV6-5 and TRBJ1-5; possible D gene TRBD1, 6 bases. The V gene's germline CDR1 is MNHEY and CDR2 SVGAGI. The V end lost 6 bases, the J end lost 4 bases, and 13 bases lay between the germline ends. This CDR3 region has 14 residues. This CDR3 reads CASSREGGNQPQHF. Here the CDR3 DNA reads TGTGCCAGCAGCAGGGAAGGGGGGAATCAGCCCCAGCATTTT.

V is TRBV7-2 and J is TRBJ1-1; a weak D match, TRBD1 (6 bases). CDR1 and CDR2 (germline): SGHTA, FQGNSA. The CDR3 loop spans 14 amino acids. Trimming took off 4 bases at V and 0 bases at J, with 9 bases between the two ends. CDR3 DNA: TGTGCCAGCAGCTCGGACAGACTGAACACTGAAGCTTTCTTT. Its translation is CASSSDRLNTEAFF.

DNA of the CDR3: TGTGCCAGCAGCCCCCGGATACACCAAGAGACCCAGTACTTC. This codes for CASSPRIHQETQYF. V usage is TRBV3-1 (or the pseudogene TRBV3-2) and J usage is TRBJ2-5, with D unresolved. This CDR3 is built from 14 residues. Trimming pared 4 bases from V and 0 bases from J, leaving 9 bases between. The germline V gene encodes CDR1 LGHDT and CDR2 YNNKEL (reference sequence).